What follows are 17 T cell receptor beta chains derived from one specimen sequenced in a study of blood T cell repertoires in COVID-19. Measured with immunoSEQ multiplex PCR; TCRdb has only the in-frame clones, and not every one. The sample holds about 170,000 clones; roughly four fifths are singletons and the top ten take approximately 2.4%. Sequencing was done on a sample of peripheral blood. All receptors come from a human donor with acute or convalescent COVID-19. The donor label of this sample is uncertain.

The V call is TRBV6-1, the J call TRBJ1-6; 7 bases match TRBD1. Trimming cost V 1 base and J 4 bases; bases outside gene matches: 1. The germline V gene has CDR1 MNHNS and CDR2 SASEGT. The CDR3 is 15 residues long. DNA of the CDR3: TGTGCCAGCAGTGAAGGGACAGGTTATAATTCACCCCTCCACTTT. Its protein is CASSEGTGYNSPLHF.

This chain joins TRBV5-6 and TRBJ2-3; 12 nucleotides align to TRBD2. V trimming: 7 bases; J trimming: 5 bases; junction bases outside the gene matches: 8. The germline gives CDR1 SGHDT, CDR2 YYEEEE. The length of the CDR3 is 15 residues. This CDR3 is CASGKLAGGIDTQYF. The CDR3 nucleotides are TGTGCCAGCGGGAAACTAGCGGGAGGAATAGATACGCAGTATTTT.

The chain's CDR3 is CASSEEPPGTQYF. CDR3 DNA sequence: TGTGCCAGCAGTGAAGAACCCCCGGGGACCCAGTACTTC. The chain carries TRBV6-1 and TRBJ2-5, with D uncertain. The germline CDR1 and CDR2 sequences are MNHNS and SASEGT. The CDR3 is 13 amino acids. Trimming stripped 1 base from V and 7 bases from J, with 10 bases between.

The chain combines TRBV6-4 with TRBJ2-1, with 9 bases identical to TRBD2. J was trimmed by 7 bases and V by 4 bases; bases with no gene match: 8. CDR1 and CDR2 (germline): MRHNA, SNTAGT. CDR3 length equals 15 residues. CDR3 DNA: TGTGCCAGCAGTGTCTTAGCGGGGGCCCGGAATGAGCAGTTCTTC. This gives the protein CASSVLAGARNEQFF.

In this sample, this clone turned up once. The chain combines TRBV6-6 with TRBJ1-2; no definite D call. Germline CDR1 and CDR2: MNHNY and SVGAGI (reference sequence). V was trimmed by 0 bases and J by 4 bases, leaving 9 bases between them. The CDR3 has 14 residues. In DNA form, the CDR3 reads TGTGCCAGCAGTTACTCAGGAGAGAGCTATGGCTACACCTTC. As protein: CASSYSGESYGYTF.

The sample holds a few counts of this clone. This chain links TRBV29-1 with TRBJ1-2; D may be TRBD1 (5 bases). Germline V gives CDR1 SQVTM, CDR2 ANQGSEA. The CDR3 is made up of 13 amino acids. Trimming removed 2 bases from V and 0 bases from J, with 7 bases in between. CDR3 DNA: TGCAGCGTTGAACGGGGGGCTAACTATGGCTACACCTTC. It specifies CSVERGANYGYTF.

The chain links TRBV29-1 to TRBJ2-5, with TRBD2 matching over 9 bases. The CDR3 extends over 14 amino acids. V gave up 6 bases and J gave up 5 bases; unmatched junction bases: 10. Germline V gene sequence: CDR1 SQVTM, CDR2 ANQGSEA. CDR3 bases: TGCAGCGTGGTCTTTAGCGGGGGTTGGGAGACCCAGTACTTC. It yields the protein CSVVFSGGWETQYF.

The sample holds one count of this clone. The rearrangement uses TRBV11-2 and TRBJ1-4, with D possibly being TRBD1 (5 bases). CDR1 is SGHAT, CDR2 FQNNGV, per germline. This CDR3 region has 14 residues. V lost 1 base and J 8 bases, leaving 11 bases between the germline ends. The CDR3 bases are TGTGCCAGCAGCTTAGCGGGGGGGGTAGAAAAACTGTTTTTT. It translates to CASSLAGGVEKLFF.

This rearrangement joins TRBV2 to TRBJ2-7, with D possibly matching TRBD1 (5 bases). V lost 8 bases and J lost 7, with 30 bases in between. CDR1 is SNHLY and CDR2 is FYNNEI in the germline V gene. The CDR3 has 17 residues. The CDR3 region has the DNA TGTGCCAGCGGGTCCTCCTTCGGGTGGCAGGGCGTGGGTGAGCAGTACTTC. Encoded protein: CASGSSFGWQGVGEQYF.

The chain links TRBV2 to TRBJ1-1; 8 nucleotides agree with TRBD1. CDR1 is SNHLY, CDR2 FYNNEI, per germline. Germline trimming cut 6 bases from V and 0 bases from J; bases unmatched to any gene: 3. CDR3 size: 14 residues. The CDR3 reads CASRWGQVNTEAFF. The CDR3 DNA reads as TGTGCCAGCAGATGGGGACAGGTGAACACTGAAGCTTTCTTT.

This clone has a handful of counts. The chain is built from TRBV5-5 and TRBJ1-3, with D tentatively TRBD1 (6 bases). The V end lost 3 bases, the J end lost 4 bases, and 14 bases lay between the germline ends. The CDR3 extends over 15 amino acids. The germline V gene encodes CDR1 SGHKS and CDR2 YYEKEE (reference sequence). CDR3 nucleotide sequence: TGTGCCAGCAGCTCGGTCGGGGGGCCGGGAAACACCATATATTTT. The encoded protein is CASSSVGGPGNTIYF.

V usage is TRBV11-2 and J usage is TRBJ1-2; unclear D gene. CDR1 is SGHAT and CDR2 is FQNNGV in the germline V gene. This CDR3 has 14 amino acids. V lost 0 bases and J lost 7, with 12 bases in between. In DNA, the CDR3 is TGTGCCAGCAGCTTAGAGTCGTCGGTCGCTGGCTACACCTTC. Its translation: CASSLESSVAGYTF.

This chain links TRBV18 with TRBJ2-7, with 9 nucleotides matching TRBD1. Germline trimming cut 3 bases from V and 7 bases from J; bases unmatched to any gene: 10. Germline CDR1 KGHSH, CDR2 LQKENI. The CDR3 loop spans 15 amino acids. The CDR3 bases are TGTGCCAGCTCACCGCAGGACAGGGGCAACCCTGAGCAGTACTTC. Its protein is CASSPQDRGNPEQYF.

This chain joins TRBV7-8 and TRBJ2-1; D might be TRBD1 (6 bases). The V and J ends lost 5 bases and 2 bases respectively, with 10 bases between them. The germline gives CDR1 SGHVS, CDR2 FQNEAQ. This CDR3 has 14 amino acids. CDR3 sequence reads: CASSQGQTYNEQFF. In DNA form, the CDR3 reads TGTGCCAGCAGCCAAGGACAGACCTACAATGAGCAGTTCTTC.

The chain couples TRBV28 to TRBJ2-7; 7 bases are shared with TRBD2. Trimming removed 7 bases from V and 2 bases from J; junction bases left unmatched: 11. Germline V gene lookup returns CDR1 MDHEN and CDR2 SYDVKM. This CDR3 spans 15 amino acids. Here the CDR3 DNA reads TGTGCCAGCATCCCTGGAGGGACTACGCCCTACGAGCAGTACTTC. Protein: CASIPGGTTPYEQYF.

This clone was seen once. The rearrangement joins TRBV5-1 to TRBJ1-1; 12 positions match TRBD1. This CDR3 has 16 amino acids. Germline V gives CDR1 SGHRS, CDR2 YFSETQ. J gave up 0 bases and V 4 bases, and 4 bases lay outside the gene matches. CDR3 sequence: CASSTGTGGLNTEAFF. In DNA, the CDR3 is TGCGCCAGCAGCACCGGGACAGGGGGCCTGAACACTGAAGCTTTCTTT.

The chain carries TRBV2 and TRBJ2-7; possible D gene TRBD2, 6 bases. The CDR3 totals 15 residues. The V end was cut by 7 bases, the J end by 2 bases, with 18 bases between. The V gene's germline CDR1 is SNHLY and CDR2 FYNNEI. The CDR3 sequence: CASTAGGAGTYEQYF. The CDR3 DNA reads TGTGCCAGCACTGCCGGAGGGGCGGGGACCTACGAGCAGTACTTC. Looking up the rest from reference TRBV2 and TRBJ2-7 gives the full variable domain: EPEVTQTPSHQVTQMGQEVILRCVPISNHLYFYWYRQILGQKVEFLVSFYNNEISEKSEIFDDQFSVERPDGSNFTLKIRSTKLEDSAMYFCASTAGGAGTYEQYFGPGTRLTVT.